The rows below give T cell receptor beta chains drawn from one sample of a study of T cell responses to AZD1222 COVID-19 vaccine. Libraries were prepared by immunoSEQ multiplex PCR; TCRdb keeps only in-frame clonotypes and omits some of them. The repertoire holds over 150,000 clones, with approximately 90% as singletons. Sequencing used peripheral blood, obtained on day 0 of AZD1222 vaccination. Receptor source: an adult in good health. CDR3s include the opening cysteine and the closing phenylalanine or tryptophan. The order of the fields is clone size, J gene, V gene, D gene, CDR3 DNA, CDR3 protein. The D gene is left open where the match is weak. Rows may omit the clone size; those that give it use once, few, many or a size class.

NA,TRBJ2-7,TRBV5-4,TRBD1,TGTGCCAGCAGCCGTTCTTGGCAGGGGGCAGGCGAGCAGTACTTC,CASSRSWQGAGEQYF
NA,TRBJ1-4,TRBV2,TRBD1,TGTGCCAGCAGTAACGGACAGGCGTCTAATGAAAAACTGTTTTTT,CASSNGQASNEKLFF
NA,TRBJ1-2,TRBV30,NA,TGTGCCTGGAGCTTCGCCCAGGGTAACTATGGCTACACCTTC,CAWSFAQGNYGYTF
NA,TRBJ2-1,TRBV6-9,NA,TGTGCCAGCAGTTATCGGCCTCGAACGGACTACAATGAGCAGTTCTTC,CASSYRPRTDYNEQFF
few,TRBJ2-5,TRBV27,NA,TGTGCCAGCAGTTTCGCCGGTACAAGTGAGACCCAGTACTTC,CASSFAGTSETQYF
NA,TRBJ1-3,TRBV5-1,TRBD1,TGCGCCAGCAGCTTGGCCGGACAGGTGGACTCTGGAAACACCATATATTTT,CASSLAGQVDSGNTIYF
NA,TRBJ2-7,TRBV27,TRBD1,TGTGCCACCCGGACAGGCCAAACCTCCTACGAGCAGTACTTC,CATRTGQTSYEQYF
NA,TRBJ2-7,TRBV28,TRBD1,TGTGCCAGCAGTATCGCCGGGACAGGGACCTACGAGCAGTACTTC,CASSIAGTGTYEQYF
NA,TRBJ1-2,TRBV12-3/TRBV12-4,NA,TGTGCCAGCAGTTTATCCTATGGCTACACCTTC,CASSLSYGYTF
NA,TRBJ2-1,TRBV6-5,NA,TGTGCCAGCAGTTACACCCTTCAAAACAGGTACAATGAGCAGTTCTTC,CASSYTLQNRYNEQFF
NA,TRBJ2-3,TRBV9,TRBD1,TGTGCCAGCAGCGAAACTTCAAGACAGGGGGCGGATACGCAGTATTTT,CASSETSRQGADTQYF
NA,TRBJ2-7,TRBV6-2/TRBV6-3,NA,TGTGCCAGCAGCGACAGGGGGCTTAGCGGGAGCTACGAGCAGTACTTC,CASSDRGLSGSYEQYF
NA,TRBJ1-5,TRBV28,NA,TGTGCCAGCAGTACGCCGACAATTAGCAATCAGCCCCAGCATTTT,CASSTPTISNQPQHF
NA,TRBJ2-7,TRBV28,TRBD1,TGTGCCAGCAGTTCGGGACAGCCTCCCTACGAGCAGTACTTC,CASSSGQPPYEQYF